The 12 T cell receptor beta chains below all came from one sample that was sequenced in a study of blood T cell repertoires in COVID-19. Sequenced by immunoSEQ multiplex PCR; TCRdb stores in-frame clones only, minus some. The sample consists of some 350,000 clones, around 87% of them appearing once. Sequenced sample: PBMCs or T cells enriched from blood (not recorded which). The receptor set was obtained from a woman in her twenties or thirties who had recovered from COVID-19.

This clone appeared a single time. The rearrangement links TRBV29-1 to TRBJ1-1; D is ambiguous. The germline V and J ends were trimmed by 0 bases and 1 base, with 12 bases remaining between them. Germline loops: CDR1 SQVTM, CDR2 ANQGSEA. This CDR3 has 15 residues. This CDR3 reads CSVEESGWGNTEAFF. The CDR3 region has the DNA TGCAGCGTTGAAGAAAGCGGGTGGGGGAACACTGAAGCTTTCTTT. The whole variable domain, remainder taken from reference TRBV29-1 and TRBJ1-1, is SAVISQKPSRDICQRGTSLTIQCQVDSQVTMMFWYRQQPGQSLTLIATANQGSEATYESGFVIDKFPISRPNLTFSTLTVSNMSPEDSSIYLCSVEESGWGNTEAFFGQGTRLTVV.

This clone turned up a few times. This chain connects TRBV7-8 to TRBJ1-1, with D possibly being TRBD1 (5 bases). The CDR3 contains 15 residues. In germline, CDR1 is SGHVS, CDR2 FQNEAQ. V was trimmed by 5 bases and J by 1 base, leaving 14 bases between them. CDR3 sequence (DNA): TGTGCCAGCAGCGAAGGCAGGGCAGGGAACACTGAAGCTTTCTTT. It specifies CASSEGRAGNTEAFF.

This clone was counted between two and nine times. Other nucleotide sequences in the sample specify the same CDR3. V is TRBV19 and J is TRBJ1-1, with 11 nucleotides matching TRBD1. Trimming removed 5 bases from V and 4 bases from J; junction bases left unmatched: 9. In germline, CDR1 is LNHDA, CDR2 SQIVND (reference sequence). This CDR3 comprises 16 residues. The CDR3 spells CASSARDRGGGTEAFF. Here the CDR3 DNA reads TGTGCCAGTAGTGCCAGGGACAGGGGGGGCGGCACTGAAGCTTTCTTT. The full variable domain, in which reference TRBV19 and TRBJ1-1 provide the parts outside the CDR3, is DGGITQSPKYLFRKEGQNVTLSCEQNLNHDAMYWYRQDPGQGLRLIYYSQIVNDFQKGDIAEGYSVSREKKESFPLTVTSAQKNPTAFYLCASSARDRGGGTEAFFGQGTRLTVV.

The V call is TRBV27, the J call TRBJ1-1; D gene uncertain. V shed 4 bases and J shed 0 bases, with 9 bases lying between them. The CDR3 totals 14 residues. Per the germline V gene, CDR1 is MNHEY and CDR2 is SMNVEV (reference sequence). The CDR3 here is CASSYGPMNTEAFF. The CDR3, as DNA: TGTGCCAGCAGTTATGGCCCCATGAACACTGAAGCTTTCTTT.

A few counts support this clone. The J gene is TRBJ1-2, the V gene TRBV28; D possibly corresponds to TRBD1 (5 bases). The germline CDR1 and CDR2 sequences are MDHEN and SYDVKM. Trimming cost V 5 bases and J 0 bases, with 10 bases left between them. This CDR3 is 14 amino acids long. CDR3 nucleotide sequence: TGTGCCAGCAGTCCAAGGGGTTCTAACTATGGCTACACCTTC. Translated: CASSPRGSNYGYTF.

The chain carries TRBV5-6 and TRBJ2-5; D may be TRBD2 (5 bases). With 1 base removed from V and 2 bases from J, the gap between germline ends came to 9 bases. CDR3 size: 14 residues. Germline CDR1 and CDR2: SGHDT and YYEEEE. For the CDR3, the DNA is TGTGCCAGCAGCTTGAACGGGGTGCAAGAGACCCAGTACTTC. Translation gives CASSLNGVQETQYF.

The chain employs TRBV19 and TRBJ1-2; unclear D gene. V was shortened by 0 bases and J by 3 bases, with 8 bases between the two germline ends. Germline CDR1 and CDR2: LNHDA and SQIVND (reference sequence). CDR3 length: 14 amino acids. DNA of the CDR3: TGTGCCAGTAGTATAGAGAGCGTTGACTATGGCTACACCTTC. It translates to CASSIESVDYGYTF.

This clone has just one count. This sequence joins TRBV7-3 and TRBJ2-7; a weak D match, TRBD2 (5 bases). In germline, CDR1 is SGHTA, CDR2 FQGTGA. The CDR3 is 15 residues long. Trimming took off 1 base at V and 0 bases at J, with 10 bases between the two ends. The CDR3 DNA is TGTGCCAGCAGCTTAAACGGGATCGTCTCCTACGAGCAGTACTTC. This translates into CASSLNGIVSYEQYF.

The rearrangement joins TRBV10-3 to TRBJ1-1, with a tentative D call TRBD1 (5 bases). Germline CDR1 is ENHRY and CDR2 is SYGVKD. Between the trimmed V and J ends, which lost 4 bases and 2 bases, there was a span of 17 bases. This CDR3 comprises 16 residues. The CDR3 spells CAISARPGPFNTEAFF. The DNA for the CDR3 is TGTGCCATCAGTGCGAGGCCAGGGCCTTTCAACACTGAAGCTTTCTTT.

This clone was recorded a few times. The chain uses TRBV5-4 and TRBJ1-1; D gene uncertain. This CDR3 is built from 13 residues. Germline V CDR1 and CDR2: SGHNT, YYREEE (reference sequence). Trimming took 4 bases from V and 4 from J, leaving 11 bases between them. The CDR3 DNA follows: TGTGCCAGCAGCCTGGGTGGGAGCACTGAAGCTTTCTTT. It encodes CASSLGGSTEAFF.

This clone was counted a few times. This chain connects TRBV4-1 to TRBJ1-4, with TRBD1 as a possible D gene (6 bases). With 1 base removed from V and 3 bases from J, the gap between germline ends came to 12 bases. Germline V gives CDR1 MGHRA, CDR2 YSYEKL. This CDR3 comprises 16 residues. The CDR3 reads CASSQVLRGPNEKLFF. In DNA form, the CDR3 reads TGCGCCAGCAGCCAAGTTCTCAGGGGACCTAATGAAAAACTGTTTTTT.

The chain combines TRBV6-5 with TRBJ1-3, with TRBD1 as a possible D gene (5 bases). The CDR3 covers 13 residues. The germline V gene has CDR1 MNHEY and CDR2 SVGAGI. Trimming pared 6 bases from V and 0 bases from J, leaving 6 bases between. Here the CDR3 DNA reads TGTGCCAGCAGGACAGTCTCTGGAAACACCATATATTTT. Protein sequence: CASRTVSGNTIYF.